Following are 18 T cell receptor beta chains from one sample sequenced in a study of T cell repertoires in cytomegalovirus infection. Their cognate antigens are unknown. In TCRdb, the reads were re-called with MiXCR into one record per CDR3 protein. The data hold about 340,000 distinct CDR3 sequences, with just under 30% observed a single time. This sample comprised cultured PBMCs, obtained from culture after CMV antigen stimulation. The source is a human donor in good health (CMV status not recorded). Some clones in this sample may be carry-over from other donors' samples.

The rearrangement links TRBV6-1 to TRBJ2-7; D is unresolved. The length of the CDR3 is 13 residues. The germline CDR1 and CDR2 sequences are MNHNS and SASEGT. The ends were cut back, 5 bases at V and 2 bases at J, with 10 bases in the middle. The CDR3 DNA reads as TGTGCCAGCAGTAAGGCTATCCCCTACGAGCAGTACTTC. Translated, it gives CASSKAIPYEQYF.

The chain links TRBV7-3 to TRBJ1-6, with D tentatively TRBD1 (5 bases). CDR1 and CDR2 from the germline V gene are SGHTA and FQGTGA. V dropped 0 bases and J dropped 8 bases, with 8 bases sitting between them. The CDR3 has 14 amino acids. CDR3 region: CASSLTRVDSPLHF. DNA for the CDR3: TGTGCCAGCAGCTTAACCAGGGTGGATTCACCCCTCCACTTT.

V gene TRBV18 combines with J gene TRBJ1-6; no clear D. This CDR3 has 14 amino acids. V was clipped by 3 bases and J by 8 bases, with 11 bases between them. The germline V gene has CDR1 KGHSH and CDR2 LQKENI. The CDR3 here is CASSPGSEDSPLHF. The DNA for the CDR3 is TGTGCCAGCTCACCGGGCTCCGAGGATTCACCCCTCCACTTT.

The chain recombines TRBV6-1 with TRBJ2-5; the match to TRBD2 covers 11 bases. Looked up from germline, CDR1 is MNHNS and CDR2 is SASEGT. V dropped 4 bases and J dropped 5; count of bases not matched to a gene: 6. CDR3 length equals 15 residues. The CDR3 region is CASSGLAGSLETQYF. The DNA for the CDR3 is TGTGCCAGCAGTGGACTAGCGGGGTCGTTGGAGACCCAGTACTTC.

The chain has TRBV11-2 and TRBJ2-3, with D unresolved. Trimming took off 0 bases at V and 0 bases at J, with 22 bases between the two ends. Per germline, CDR1 SGHAT and CDR2 FQNNGV. This CDR3 is 20 amino acids long. Written as DNA, the CDR3 is TGTGCCAGCAGCTTAGAGAGCCCCTCCTATCTGGGCATTAGCACAGATACGCAGTATTTT. Translated, it gives CASSLESPSYLGISTDTQYF.

The chain recombines TRBV5-1 with TRBJ2-1; 9 nucleotides line up with TRBD1. Trimming took 0 bases from V and 7 from J; bases not matched to a gene: 5. CDR1 is SGHRS and CDR2 is YFSETQ in the germline V gene. The CDR3 is 15 residues long. CDR3 bases: TGCGCCAGCAGCTTGGGGCCGGGACAGGGTAATGAGCAGTTCTTC. Translating it yields CASSLGPGQGNEQFF. The whole variable domain, filled in from reference TRBV5-1 and TRBJ2-1, reads KAGVTQTPRYLIKTRGQQVTLSCSPISGHRSVSWYQQTPGQGLQFLFEYFSETQRNKGNFPGRFSGRQFSNSRSEMNVSTLELGDSALYLCASSLGPGQGNEQFFGPGTRLTVL.

This clonotype has just a few counts. This chain uses TRBV4-3 with TRBJ1-2; the D gene is possibly TRBD1 (6 bases). The length of the CDR3 is 13 residues. Germline V gives CDR1 LGHNA, CDR2 YSLEER. The ends were cut back, 3 bases at V and 5 bases at J, with 10 bases in the middle. The CDR3 reads CASSQKGGYGYTF. The CDR3, as DNA: TGCGCCAGCAGCCAGAAAGGGGGGTATGGCTACACCTTC.

The gene calls are TRBV7-3 and TRBJ1-1; 10 bases agree with TRBD1. Looked up from germline, CDR1 is SGHTA and CDR2 is FQGTGA. V shed 3 bases and J 2 bases; nucleotides not matched to a gene: 3. The CDR3 runs to 15 residues. The CDR3 here is CASSLGQGFNTEAFF. The CDR3 DNA follows: TGTGCCAGCAGCTTGGGACAGGGGTTTAACACTGAAGCTTTCTTT.

This clonotype was seen repeatedly, ten times or more. CDR3 bases: TGTGCCAGTAGAAGGCCACAGGGCGCTAACACTGAAGCTTTCTTT. It specifies CASRRPQGANTEAFF. The J gene is TRBJ1-1, the V gene TRBV19; a possible D gene is TRBD1 (6 bases). The CDR3 is 15 amino acids. CDR1 and CDR2 (germline): LNHDA, SQIVND (reference sequence). V was shortened by 6 bases and J by 2 bases, with 16 bases between the two germline ends.

This clonotype was seen a handful of times. This chain uses TRBV4-2 with TRBJ2-1, with 10 bases fitting TRBD2. The CDR3 has 16 amino acids. V lost 4 bases and J lost 8; bases outside the gene matches: 11. Germline V CDR1 and CDR2: LGHNA, YNFKEQ. CDR3 nucleotides: TGTGCCAGCAGCCCTACAGCGGGAGGGCCGAGCGATGAGCAGTTCTTC. Its protein is CASSPTAGGPSDEQFF.

J is TRBJ1-1 and V is TRBV6-6; 7 bases align to TRBD1. The V segment lost 10 bases and the J segment 1 base; nucleotides outside the gene matches: 9. CDR3 length: 14 amino acids. In germline, CDR1 is MNHNY, CDR2 SVGAGI (reference sequence). The CDR3 region is CATTRGDRNTEAFF. The CDR3 DNA is TGTGCCACCACAAGAGGGGACAGGAACACTGAAGCTTTCTTT.

This clonotype has just a few counts. The J gene is TRBJ2-1, the V gene TRBV5-6, with D maybe TRBD1 (5 bases). This CDR3 is 15 amino acids long. Trimming cost V 1 base and J 2 bases, with 10 bases left between them. The germline V gene encodes CDR1 SGHDT and CDR2 YYEEEE. For the CDR3, the DNA is TGTGCCAGCAGCTTGATACCAGGGACCTACAATGAGCAGTTCTTC. Protein: CASSLIPGTYNEQFF.

A few counts support this clonotype. The chain recombines TRBV11-2 with TRBJ2-1; 9 bases are shared with TRBD2. Germline CDR1 and CDR2: SGHAT and FQNNGV. The V and J ends lost 4 bases and 5 bases, in that order; junction bases with no gene match: 9. This CDR3 comprises 16 residues. The CDR3 sequence is CASSSRAGGSHNEQFF. Here the CDR3 DNA reads TGTGCCAGCAGCTCACGAGCGGGAGGCTCGCACAATGAGCAGTTCTTC. Supplemented by reference TRBV11-2 and TRBJ2-1, the full variable domain reads EAGVAQSPRYKIIEKRQSVAFWCNPISGHATLYWYQQILGQGPKLLIQFQNNGVVDDSQLPKDRFSAERLKGVDSTLKIQPAKLEDSAVYLCASSSRAGGSHNEQFFGPGTRLTVL.

The chain joins TRBV15 to TRBJ2-7, with 9 bases fitting TRBD1. Germline CDR1 reads LNHNV; CDR2 reads YYDKDF (reference sequence). The CDR3 spans 18 residues. The V gene end was trimmed by 1 base and the J gene end by 1 base; junction bases not matched to a gene: 11. CDR3 in amino acids: CATSRAQSTGGTSYEQYF. As DNA, the CDR3 is TGTGCCACCAGCAGAGCTCAGTCCACAGGGGGCACATCCTACGAGCAGTACTTC.

This clonotype was seen many times. V gene TRBV19 combines with J gene TRBJ1-6; D is unresolved. The CDR3 has 15 residues. Trimming pared 3 bases from V and 6 bases from J, leaving 12 bases between. The germline V gene encodes CDR1 LNHDA and CDR2 SQIVND (reference sequence). The CDR3 nucleotides are TGTGCCAGTAGTATGGGATCCGGACTTAATTCACCCCTCCACTTT. Its protein is CASSMGSGLNSPLHF.

This chain connects TRBV28 to TRBJ1-4, with 8 bases lining up with TRBD1. Germline V lookup: CDR1 MDHEN, CDR2 SYDVKM. Trimming at V came to 4 bases and at J to 6 bases, leaving 7 bases not matched to a gene. This CDR3 is 15 amino acids long. CDR3 protein: CASSYSRGLYEKLFF. As DNA, the CDR3 is TGTGCCAGCAGTTACTCCAGGGGGCTATATGAAAAACTGTTTTTT.

The chain couples TRBV19 to TRBJ2-3, with 13 bases that match TRBD2. Germline CDR1 LNHDA, CDR2 SQIVND (reference sequence). Unmatched junction bases numbered 7, after V lost 6 bases and J lost 1 base. This CDR3 is built from 17 residues. The CDR3 bases are TGTGCCAGTAGCAAAGGACTAGCGGGGGACGGCACAGATACGCAGTATTTT. It encodes CASSKGLAGDGTDTQYF.

The V call is TRBV12-5, the J call TRBJ2-1, with no clear D. The ends were cut back, 3 bases at V and 6 bases at J, with 3 bases in the middle. Germline V gene lookup returns CDR1 LGHNT and CDR2 FRNRAP. This CDR3 has 11 residues. DNA for the CDR3: TGTGCTAGTGGTTTTAGCAATGAGCAGTTCTTC. Translation gives CASGFSNEQFF.